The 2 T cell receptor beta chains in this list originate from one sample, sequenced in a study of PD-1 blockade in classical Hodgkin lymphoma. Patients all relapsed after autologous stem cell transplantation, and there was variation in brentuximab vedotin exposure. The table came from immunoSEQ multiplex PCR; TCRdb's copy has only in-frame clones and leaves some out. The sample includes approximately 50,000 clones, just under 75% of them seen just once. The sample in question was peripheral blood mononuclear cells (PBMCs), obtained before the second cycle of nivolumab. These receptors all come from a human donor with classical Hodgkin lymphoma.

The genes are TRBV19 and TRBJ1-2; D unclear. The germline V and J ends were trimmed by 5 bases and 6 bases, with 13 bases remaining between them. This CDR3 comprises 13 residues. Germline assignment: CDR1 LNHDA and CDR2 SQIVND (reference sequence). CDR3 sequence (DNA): TGTGCCAGTAGTTTACAAAGGGTTCATGGCTACACCTTC. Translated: CASSLQRVHGYTF.

The CDR3 spells CASSLVGWRGEQYF. The CDR3 nucleotides are TGTGCCAGCAGCTTAGTTGGGTGGAGGGGCGAGCAGTACTTC. This chain connects TRBV7-2 to TRBJ2-7; D is possibly TRBD2 (6 bases). The CDR3 covers 14 residues. V gave up 1 base and J gave up 6 bases, with 13 bases separating them. The germline V gene encodes CDR1 SGHTA and CDR2 FQGNSA.